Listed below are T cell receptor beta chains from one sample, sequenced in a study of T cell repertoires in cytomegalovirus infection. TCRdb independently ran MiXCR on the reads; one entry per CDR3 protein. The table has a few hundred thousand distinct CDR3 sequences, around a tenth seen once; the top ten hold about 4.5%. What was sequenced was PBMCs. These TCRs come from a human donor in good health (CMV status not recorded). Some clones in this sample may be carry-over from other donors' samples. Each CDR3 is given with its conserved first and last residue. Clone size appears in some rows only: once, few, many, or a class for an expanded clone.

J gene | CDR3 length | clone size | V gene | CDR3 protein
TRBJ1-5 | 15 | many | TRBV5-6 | CASSFRMNSNQPQHF
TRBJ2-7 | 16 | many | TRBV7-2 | CASSTGWGQYSYEQYF
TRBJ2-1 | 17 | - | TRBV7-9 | CASSSDIGLAVYNEQFF
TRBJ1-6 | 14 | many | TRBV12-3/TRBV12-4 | CASSLEAYNSPLHF
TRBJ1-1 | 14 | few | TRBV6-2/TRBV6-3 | CASRTTISRTEAFF
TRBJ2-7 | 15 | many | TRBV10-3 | CAISVRDKSSYEQYF
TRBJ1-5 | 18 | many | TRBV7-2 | CASSRDLKQGWRNQPQHF
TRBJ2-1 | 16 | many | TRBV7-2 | CASSLEGTSGRNEQFF
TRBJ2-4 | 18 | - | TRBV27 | CASSRTSGRITVENIQYF
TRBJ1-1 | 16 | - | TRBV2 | CASRGERGASGTEAFF
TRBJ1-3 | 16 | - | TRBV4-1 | CASSQETGGAVNTIYF
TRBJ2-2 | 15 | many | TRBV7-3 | CASSPEAVSTGELFF
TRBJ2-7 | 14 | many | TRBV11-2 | CASSLERGTYEQYF
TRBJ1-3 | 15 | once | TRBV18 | CASSTQTQTGNTIYF
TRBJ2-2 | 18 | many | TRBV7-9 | CASSLGLRGGRGTGELFF
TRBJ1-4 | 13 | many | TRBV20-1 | CSAPGGGSGKLFF
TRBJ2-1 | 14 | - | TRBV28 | CASSSAGFIDEQFF
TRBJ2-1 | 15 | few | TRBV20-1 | CSAKGAGGSYNEQFF
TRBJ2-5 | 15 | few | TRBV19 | CASSIKTWYQETQYF
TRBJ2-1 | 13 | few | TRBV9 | CASSPPVGYEQFF
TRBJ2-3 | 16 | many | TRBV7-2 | CASSLRLPGGTDTQYF
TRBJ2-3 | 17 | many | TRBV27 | CASSLRGLAMGTDTQYF
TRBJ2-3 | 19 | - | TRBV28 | CASSLTGLVAPANTDTQYF
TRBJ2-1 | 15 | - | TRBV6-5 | CASKRASETRGEQFF
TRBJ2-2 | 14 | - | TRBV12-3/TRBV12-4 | CASSHPADTGELFF
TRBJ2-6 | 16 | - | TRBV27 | CASSPRQGTGANVLTF
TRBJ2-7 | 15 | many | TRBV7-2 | CASSFSGSSSYEQYF
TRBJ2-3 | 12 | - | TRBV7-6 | CASSSLTATQYF